This TCR beta chain was identified during a study of technical replicates of blood from a few donors (dated by TCRdb to 2015 to 2018). Per the germline V gene (reference sequence), LNHDA is the CDR1 and SQIVND is the CDR2. V loses 3 bases of germline sequence and J loses 0 bases, and the interval between the two ends is 16 bases. There are 17 amino acids in the CDR3, from cysteine to phenylalanine inclusive. The read is trimmed to its CDR3 DNA, 51 bases read in frame from base 1. The method behind the library was the immunoSEQ multiplex PCR assay. TCRdb holds this immuneACCESS table with in-frame rearrangements only. Some clones are missing; in checked studies, unresolved V genes explain under half, and the rest has no known cause. This sample lists under 100,000 clones; approximately 95% were detected once. The ten largest make up around 0.3% of the sample. With respect to this clone: Its antigen remains unidentified. Per-base quality was not reported, and no clone a single base away is much larger than it.

This TCR was recovered from a human donor in good health. Here the chain combines TRBV19 and TRBJ2-3; too little of a D gene remains to name it. Sequenced material: T cells isolated from PBMCs. The sequence in DNA is TGTGCCAGTAGTATCCGGCAGGAAACCTTTAGCACAGATACGCAGTATTTT. It translates as CASSIRQETFSTDTQYF.